This note documents a single TCR beta chain sequence. Its target is not known. Sequenced by immunoSEQ multiplex PCR; TCRdb stores in-frame clones only, minus some. This sample has around 38,000 clones, with roughly 85% found just once. The data are from a study of STAT5B mutations in CD4+ large granular lymphocyte leukemia. The overall study: Among healthy donors, a particular HLA allele went with more CDR3 'QG' motifs. Study-level results: Approximately 25% of private leukemic clonotypes occurred rarely in other patients' non-leukemic repertoires.

Sequences were obtained from CD4+ T cells from blood buffy coats. The TCR sequence derives from a human donor in good health.

The CDR3 sequence: CASSFLAGGTDTQYF. DNA of the CDR3: TGCGCCAGCAGCTTCCTAGCGGGAGGAACAGATACGCAGTATTTT. V and J are TRBV5-1 and TRBJ2-3; 11 nucleotides agree with TRBD2. After removal of 2 bases from V and 3 bases from J, the junction contained 2 bases not matched to a gene. Germline loops: CDR1 SGHRS, CDR2 YFSETQ. This CDR3 comprises 15 residues.